This T cell receptor beta chain is from a study of OX40 agonist ivuxolimab in advanced cancers. The CDR3 has 15 amino acids. From germline, CDR1 is SNHLY and CDR2 FYNNEI. V dropped 3 bases and J dropped 6 bases, with 15 bases sitting between them. Produced via immunoSEQ multiplex PCR; TCRdb's table is partial and in-frame only. Of tens of thousands of clones listed, around 90% are singletons. The clonotype originates from an adult with an advanced solid tumor such as melanoma, head and neck, liver or kidney cancer. The genes are TRBV2 and TRBJ1-5; perhaps TRBD1 as D (5 bases). The source material was CD4+ or CD8+ T cells sorted from blood, sampled in a trial of the OX40 agonist ivuxolimab. CDR3 residues: CASSEGQGLSQPQHF. The DNA of the CDR3 is TGTGCCAGCAGTGAGGGCCAGGGTCTCAGTCAGCCCCAGCATTTT. The full variable domain, completed using reference TRBV2 and TRBJ1-5, is EPEVTQTPSHQVTQMGQEVILRCVPISNHLYFYWYRQILGQKVEFLVSFYNNEISEKSEIFDDQFSVERPDGSNFTLKIRSTKLEDSAMYFCASSEGQGLSQPQHFGDGTRLSIL.